This record concerns one T cell receptor beta chain sequence. Its antigen is currently unknown. In the PCR, 60 Vbeta and 13 Jbeta primers were used. Assay used: immunoSEQ multiplex PCR; TCRdb lists only in-frame clones, some missing. This repertoire shows about 160,000 clones, roughly 82% found once; its top ten account for roughly 6.7%. These data belong to a study of cytomegalovirus exposure and HLA in healthy donors. Findings and caveats of the study: Using a false discovery rate of 0.05, a later analysis showed that 15,000 to 20,000 TCR beta sequences were associated with HLA alleles.

V shed 6 bases, J shed 3 bases, and the junction held 7 bases outside the gene matches. In germline, CDR1 is SGHRS, CDR2 YFSETQ. The CDR3 spans 14 residues. The sequence was obtained from a man aged 50 or older in good health and CMV-seropositive. V is TRBV5-1 and J is TRBJ2-5; 8 positions match TRBD1. Specimen: PBMCs. The CDR3 coding sequence is TGCGCCAGCACCTGGGGGACAGGAGAAGAGACCCAGTACTTC. Translated: CASTWGTGEETQYF.